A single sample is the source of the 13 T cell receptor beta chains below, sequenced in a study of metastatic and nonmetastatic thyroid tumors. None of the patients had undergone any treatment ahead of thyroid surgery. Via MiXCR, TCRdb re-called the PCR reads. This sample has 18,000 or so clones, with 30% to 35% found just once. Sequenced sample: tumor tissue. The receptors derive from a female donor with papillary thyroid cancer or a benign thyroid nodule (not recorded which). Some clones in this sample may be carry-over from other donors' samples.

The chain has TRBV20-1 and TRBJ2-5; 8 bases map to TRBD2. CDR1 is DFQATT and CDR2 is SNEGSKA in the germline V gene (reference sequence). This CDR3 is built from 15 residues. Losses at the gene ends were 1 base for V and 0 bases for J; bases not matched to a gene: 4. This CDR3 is CSARATSAYQETQYF. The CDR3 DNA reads TGCAGTGCTAGAGCGACTAGCGCGTACCAAGAGACCCAGTACTTC.

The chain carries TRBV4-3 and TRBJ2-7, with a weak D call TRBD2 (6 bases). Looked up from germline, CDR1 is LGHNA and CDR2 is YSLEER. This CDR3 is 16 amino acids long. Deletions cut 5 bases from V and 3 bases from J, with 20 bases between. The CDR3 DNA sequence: TGCGCCAGCAGCGGGGCTCCCAGGGACTTCGGCTACGAGCAGTACTTC. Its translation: CASSGAPRDFGYEQYF.

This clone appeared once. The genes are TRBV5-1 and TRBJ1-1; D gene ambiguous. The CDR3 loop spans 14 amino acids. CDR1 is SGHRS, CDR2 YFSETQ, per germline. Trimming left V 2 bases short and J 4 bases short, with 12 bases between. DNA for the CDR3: TGCGCCAGCAGCTTTGAGGAGGCAGGCACTGAAGCTTTCTTT. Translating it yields CASSFEEAGTEAFF.

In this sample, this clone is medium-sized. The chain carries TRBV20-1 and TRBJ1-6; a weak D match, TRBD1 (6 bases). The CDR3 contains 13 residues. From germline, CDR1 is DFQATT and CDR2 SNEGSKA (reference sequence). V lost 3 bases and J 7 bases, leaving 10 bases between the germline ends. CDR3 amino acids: CSARETGNSPLHF. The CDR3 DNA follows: TGCAGTGCTAGGGAAACAGGGAATTCACCCCTCCACTTT.

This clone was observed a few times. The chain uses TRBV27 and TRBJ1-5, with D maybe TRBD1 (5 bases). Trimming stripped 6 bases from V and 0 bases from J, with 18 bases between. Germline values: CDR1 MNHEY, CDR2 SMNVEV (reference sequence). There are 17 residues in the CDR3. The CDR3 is CASSPLVGPDSNQPQHF. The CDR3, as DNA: TGTGCCAGCAGCCCCCTGGTGGGGCCCGATAGCAATCAGCCCCAGCATTTT.

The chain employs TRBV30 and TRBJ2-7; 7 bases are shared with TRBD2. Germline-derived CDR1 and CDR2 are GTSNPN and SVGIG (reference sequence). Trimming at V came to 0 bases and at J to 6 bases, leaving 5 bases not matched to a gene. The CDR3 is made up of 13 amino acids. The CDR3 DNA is TGTGCCTGGAGTGTACGGGGAGGGTTCGAGCAGTACTTC. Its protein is CAWSVRGGFEQYF.

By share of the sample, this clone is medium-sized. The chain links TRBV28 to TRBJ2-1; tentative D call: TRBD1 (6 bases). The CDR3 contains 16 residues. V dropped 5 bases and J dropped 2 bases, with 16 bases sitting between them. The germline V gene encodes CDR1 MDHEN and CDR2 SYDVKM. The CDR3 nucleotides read TGTGCCAGCAGTGAAAGGAGAGGGGACACCTACAATGAGCAGTTCTTC. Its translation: CASSERRGDTYNEQFF. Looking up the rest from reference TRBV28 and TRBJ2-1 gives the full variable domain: DVKVTQSSRYLVKRTGEKVFLECVQDMDHENMFWYRQDPGLGLRLIYFSYDVKMKEKGDIPEGYSVSREKKERFSLILESASTNQTSMYLCASSERRGDTYNEQFFGPGTRLTVL.

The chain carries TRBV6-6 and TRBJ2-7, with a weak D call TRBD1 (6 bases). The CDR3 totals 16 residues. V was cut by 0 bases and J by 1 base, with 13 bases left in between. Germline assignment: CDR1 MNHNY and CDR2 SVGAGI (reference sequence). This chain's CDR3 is CASSYSQGSFSYEQYF. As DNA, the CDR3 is TGTGCCAGCAGTTACTCCCAGGGGTCTTTTTCCTACGAGCAGTACTTC.

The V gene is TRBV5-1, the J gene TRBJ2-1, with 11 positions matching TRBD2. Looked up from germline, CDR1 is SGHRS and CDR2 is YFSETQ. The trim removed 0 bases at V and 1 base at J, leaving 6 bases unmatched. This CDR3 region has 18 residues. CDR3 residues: CASSLGGLAVGSYNEQFF. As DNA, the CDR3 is TGCGCCAGCAGCTTGGGGGGACTAGCGGTGGGGTCCTACAATGAGCAGTTCTTC.

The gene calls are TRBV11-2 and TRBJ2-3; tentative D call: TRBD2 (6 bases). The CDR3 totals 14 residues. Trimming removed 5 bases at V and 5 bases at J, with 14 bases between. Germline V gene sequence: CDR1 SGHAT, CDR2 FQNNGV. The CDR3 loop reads CASSRRDSLDTQYF. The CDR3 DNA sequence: TGTGCCAGCAGCCGCCGGGACTCCCTAGATACGCAGTATTTT.

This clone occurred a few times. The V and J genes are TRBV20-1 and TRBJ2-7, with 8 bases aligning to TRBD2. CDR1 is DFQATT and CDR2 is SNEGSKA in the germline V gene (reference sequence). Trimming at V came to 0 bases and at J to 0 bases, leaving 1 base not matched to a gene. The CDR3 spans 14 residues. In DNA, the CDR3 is TGCAGTGCTAGAGAAACTAGCGGCTCCTACGAGCAGTACTTC. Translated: CSARETSGSYEQYF.

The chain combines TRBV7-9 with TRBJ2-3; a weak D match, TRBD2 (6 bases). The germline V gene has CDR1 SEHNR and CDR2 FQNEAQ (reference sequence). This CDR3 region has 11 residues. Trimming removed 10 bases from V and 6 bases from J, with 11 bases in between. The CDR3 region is CATPGVDTQYF. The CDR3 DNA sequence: TGTGCCACCCCGGGGGTGGATACGCAGTATTTT.

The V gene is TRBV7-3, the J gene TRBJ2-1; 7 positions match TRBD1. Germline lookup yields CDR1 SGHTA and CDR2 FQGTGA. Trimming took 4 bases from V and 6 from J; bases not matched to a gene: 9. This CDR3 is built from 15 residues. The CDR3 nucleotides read TGTGCCAGCAGCTCCCGACAGGGCTTGAGCAATGAGCAGTTCTTC. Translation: CASSSRQGLSNEQFF. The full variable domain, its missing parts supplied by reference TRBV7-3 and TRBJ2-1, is GAGVSQTPSNKVTEKGKYVELRCDPISGHTALYWYRQSLGQGPEFLIYFQGTGAADDSGLPNDRFFAVRPEGSVSTLKIQRTERGDSAVYLCASSSRQGLSNEQFFGPGTRLTVL.